The 20 T cell receptor beta chains below come from one sample, sequenced in a study of memory CD4+ T cells and cytomegalovirus serostatus. The sort gate was single viable CD3+CD4+CD8-CD45RO+ cells for memory CD4+ T cells. Sequencing used immunoSEQ multiplex PCR; TCRdb keeps in-frame clones, though not all of them. The sample lists roughly 40,000 clones, about four fifths seen once, with roughly 1.1% in the top ten. Sequencing used memory CD4+ T cells from blood. These receptors were obtained from an adult in good health and CMV-seronegative.

The sample holds one count of this clone. One end of the junction is discordant with germline, which a read error may explain. V gene TRBV5-1 combines with J gene TRBJ2-7, with no clear D. CDR1 is SGHRS and CDR2 is YFSETQ in the germline V gene. The CDR3 has 12 amino acids. The CDR3 bases are TGCGCCAGCAGCAAGACGACCTACGAGCGGTACTTC. This encodes CASSKTTYERYF.

Details on this clone: Other DNA sequences within the sample encode an identical CDR3. This rearrangement joins TRBV10-3 to TRBJ2-5; 7 bases match TRBD2. Germline V gives CDR1 ENHRY, CDR2 SYGVKD. CDR3 length: 14 residues. After removal of 0 bases from V and 5 bases from J, the junction contained 3 bases not matched to a gene. The CDR3 DNA is TGTGCCATCAGTGAGTCGGGCGGGAGTGAGACCCAGTACTTC. As protein: CAISESGGSETQYF.

The rearrangement links TRBV10-3 to TRBJ2-7, with 7 bases lining up with TRBD1. The ends lost 0 bases at V and 7 bases at J; junction bases unmatched: 9. In germline, CDR1 is ENHRY, CDR2 SYGVKD. This CDR3 is 15 amino acids long. The CDR3 DNA reads TGTGCCATCAGTGAGTCAGGCCAGGGGGTGAGGGAGCAGTACTTC. Translation gives CAISESGQGVREQYF.

The rearrangement joins TRBV2 to TRBJ1-4; 7 bases are shared with TRBD1. V shed 4 bases and J 10 bases; nucleotides not matched to a gene: 9. Germline assignment: CDR1 SNHLY and CDR2 FYNNEI. This CDR3 has 14 residues. DNA of the CDR3: TGTGCCAGCAGTGTAGGGGGCGGAGTCGTAAAACTGTTTTTT. Its translation is CASSVGGGVVKLFF.

This chain links TRBV11-2 with TRBJ2-1; 12 bases line up with TRBD1. V shed 2 bases, J shed 8 bases, and the junction held 7 bases outside the gene matches. This CDR3 contains 16 residues. Germline CDR1 SGHAT, CDR2 FQNNGV. The CDR3 reads CASSLRDRGLGDEQFF. CDR3 coding DNA: TGTGCCAGCAGCTTAAGGGACAGGGGGCTTGGCGATGAGCAGTTCTTC.

V and J are TRBV6-5 and TRBJ2-7; TRBD2 matches 7 bases. Germline V gene data show CDR1 as MNHEY and CDR2 as SVGAGI. After removal of 0 bases from V and 10 bases from J, the junction contained 12 bases not matched to a gene. The CDR3 is 15 residues long. DNA of the CDR3: TGTGCCAGCAGTTACTCGCGGCTAGCGGAAGACACACAGTACTTC. Translating gives CASSYSRLAEDTQYF.

This chain links TRBV5-5 with TRBJ2-7; TRBD2 agrees at 7 bases. J gave up 2 bases and V 0 bases, and 5 bases lay outside the gene matches. The CDR3 sequence is 15 residues long. Germline V gene data show CDR1 as SGHKS and CDR2 as YYEKEE (reference sequence). For the CDR3, the DNA is TGTGCCAGCAGCTTGGAGGGAGGGAGGGCCTACGAGCAGTACTTC. Translation gives CASSLEGGRAYEQYF.

J is TRBJ1-5 and V is TRBV30; 7 bases are shared with TRBD1. V lost 4 bases, J lost 3 bases, and 6 bases stayed unmatched. Germline CDR1 is GTSNPN and CDR2 is SVGIG (reference sequence). The CDR3 sequence is 14 residues long. The CDR3 coding sequence is TGTGCCTGGAAGGGGGCGGCCGACAATCAGCCCCAGCATTTT. Its translation is CAWKGAADNQPQHF. The full variable domain, in which reference TRBV30 and TRBJ1-5 provide the parts outside the CDR3, is SQTIHQWPATLVQPVGSPLSLECTVEGTSNPNLYWYRQAAGRGLQLLFYSVGIGQISSEVPQNLSASRPQDRQFILSSKKLLLSDSGFYLCAWKGAADNQPQHFGDGTRLSIL.

The genes are TRBV11-2 and TRBJ2-7, with D uncertain. The germline V gene encodes CDR1 SGHAT and CDR2 FQNNGV. Trimming took off 5 bases at V and 4 bases at J, with 12 bases between the two ends. The CDR3 consists of 13 residues. The CDR3 DNA reads TGTGCCAGCAGCCATCTGACTGATTACGAGCAGTACTTC. This encodes CASSHLTDYEQYF.

V is TRBV19 and J is TRBJ2-7; D remains ambiguous. There are 15 residues in the CDR3. Trimming shortened V by 3 bases and J by 7 bases, and 19 bases separated the two germline ends. The germline gives CDR1 LNHDA, CDR2 SQIVND (reference sequence). This CDR3 reads CASSIGEQPNLEQYF. In nucleotides, the CDR3 is TGTGCCAGTAGTATTGGGGAACAGCCAAATTTAGAGCAGTACTTC.

The V gene is TRBV7-2, the J gene TRBJ1-2; perhaps TRBD1 as D (6 bases). Germline CDR1 reads SGHTA; CDR2 reads FQGNSA. The V gene lost 5 bases and the J gene lost 6 bases, with 16 bases spanning the gap. The CDR3 has 14 residues. The CDR3 is CASSPWDKSDGYTF. DNA of the CDR3: TGTGCCAGCAGCCCTTGGGACAAGAGCGATGGCTACACCTTC.

V usage is TRBV6-1 and J usage is TRBJ1-1; the D is unclear. Germline V gives CDR1 MNHNS, CDR2 SASEGT. This CDR3 region has 14 residues. Trimming took off 6 bases at V and 0 bases at J, with 11 bases between the two ends. The CDR3 loop is CASSDGRMNTEAFF. Here the CDR3 DNA reads TGTGCCAGCAGCGATGGACGGATGAACACTGAAGCTTTCTTT.

J is TRBJ2-7 and V is TRBV30; 11 bases fit TRBD2. With 0 bases clipped from V and 5 bases from J, the junction kept 3 bases outside the gene matches. This CDR3 has 14 amino acids. Germline V gene sequence: CDR1 GTSNPN, CDR2 SVGIG (reference sequence). CDR3 DNA: TGTGCCTGGAGTGTCCTAGCGGGAGGCAACGAGCAGTACTTC. Its protein product is CAWSVLAGGNEQYF.

The chain combines TRBV6-5 with TRBJ1-3, with D hard to call. The V and J ends lost 5 bases and 1 base respectively, with 3 bases between them. Germline CDR1 is MNHEY and CDR2 is SVGAGI. CDR3 length: 12 residues. In DNA form, the CDR3 reads TGTGCCAGCAGTATGTCTGGAAACACCATATATTTT. Its translation: CASSMSGNTIYF.

The chain carries TRBV5-4 and TRBJ2-7; no firm D call. Trimming removed 5 bases at V and 7 bases at J, with 19 bases between. Germline assignment: CDR1 SGHNT and CDR2 YYREEE (reference sequence). The CDR3 is 14 residues long. The CDR3 loop reads CASRPDRWAQEQYF. In DNA, the CDR3 is TGTGCCAGCAGACCGGACCGATGGGCGCAGGAGCAGTACTTC.

This chain's CDR3 is CASSLETYAEAFF. In nucleotides, the CDR3 is TGCGCCAGCAGCTTGGAGACATACGCTGAAGCTTTCTTT. V and J are TRBV5-1 and TRBJ1-1; D remains ambiguous. The CDR3 runs 13 residues. The ends were cut back, 0 bases at V and 6 bases at J, with 9 bases in the middle. Germline V lookup: CDR1 SGHRS, CDR2 YFSETQ. The variable domain in full, completed from reference TRBV5-1 and TRBJ1-1, reads KAGVTQTPRYLIKTRGQQVTLSCSPISGHRSVSWYQQTPGQGLQFLFEYFSETQRNKGNFPGRFSGRQFSNSRSEMNVSTLELGDSALYLCASSLETYAEAFFGQGTRLTVV.

The chain joins TRBV29-1 to TRBJ2-5; 14 bases line up with TRBD2. CDR3 length: 13 residues. The V gene end was trimmed by 7 bases and the J gene end by 5 bases; junction bases not matched to a gene: 3. Germline lookup yields CDR1 SQVTM and CDR2 ANQGSEA. CDR3 loop: CSGLAGGTETQYF. DNA for the CDR3: TGCAGCGGACTAGCGGGAGGGACTGAGACCCAGTACTTC.

This clone appeared a few times. This sequence joins TRBV5-8 and TRBJ2-1; D is possibly TRBD2 (6 bases). The CDR3 spans 16 residues. V dropped 4 bases and J dropped 10 bases, with 24 bases sitting between them. Germline V CDR1 and CDR2: SGHTS, YDEGEE. This CDR3 reads CASSHHGLRGGYEQFF. In nucleotides, the CDR3 is TGTGCCAGCAGCCATCATGGGCTTCGGGGAGGTTACGAGCAGTTCTTC.

CDR3 in amino acids: CASSLVRSGVGVDGYTF. CDR3 nucleotides: TGTGCCAGCAGCTTAGTTCGATCGGGAGTGGGCGTGGATGGCTACACCTTC. The chain links TRBV7-3 to TRBJ1-2; D is undetermined. The CDR3 has 17 residues. Trimming removed 2 bases at V and 6 bases at J, with 22 bases between. The V gene's germline CDR1 is SGHTA and CDR2 FQGTGA. Complete variable domain (other parts from reference TRBV7-3 and TRBJ1-2): GAGVSQTPSNKVTEKGKYVELRCDPISGHTALYWYRQSLGQGPEFLIYFQGTGAADDSGLPNDRFFAVRPEGSVSTLKIQRTERGDSAVYLCASSLVRSGVGVDGYTFGSGTRLTVV.

The gene calls are TRBV12-5 and TRBJ2-1; D uncertain. The CDR3 is 13 residues long. Germline V gene data show CDR1 as LGHNT and CDR2 as FRNRAP. The V end lost 6 bases, the J end lost 7 bases, and 13 bases lay between the germline ends. CDR3 bases: TGTGCTAGTGGCGAACCCGGAGTGAATGAGCAGTTCTTC. It is translated as CASGEPGVNEQFF.